Given below is one T cell receptor (beta chain) in context. The data stem from a study of TIL therapy for anti-PD-1-resistant metastatic lung cancer. The CDR3 totals 19 residues. In germline, CDR1 is LGHNT, CDR2 FRNRAP. Trimming stripped 0 bases from V and 0 bases from J, with 17 bases between. As for time point: pre-treatment sample, taken before nivolumab and TIL therapy. Sequencing used immunoSEQ v3. Profiling relied on immunoSEQ multiplex PCR, and the TCRdb table lists in-frame clones only, not all of them. The repertoire has 50,000 to 60,000 clones, over 75% of them found once; the top ten carry just under 3%.

Sequencing used blood, obtained at baseline. This receptor was obtained from a person aged 25-80 years with non-small cell lung cancer. The V gene is TRBV12-5, the J gene TRBJ1-4; D unclear. The CDR3 DNA is TGTGCTAGTGGTTTGGTACGGAGGGTGACACTTGCAACTAATGAAAAACTGTTTTTT. Encoded protein: CASGLVRRVTLATNEKLFF. Based on the CDR3 plus reference TRBV12-5 and TRBJ1-4, the full variable domain is DARVTQTPRHKVTEMGQEVTMRCQPILGHNTVFWYRQTMMQGLELLAYFRNRAPLDDSGMPKDRFSAEMPDATLATLKIQPSEPRDSAVYFCASGLVRRVTLATNEKLFFGSGTQLSVL.